This TCR beta chain was captured in a study of identical twins. Overall study findings and caveats: Models predicted too little out-of-frame TCR alpha sharing in monozygotic twins. Excess low generation probability was seen in twin-shared out-of-frame alpha sequences.

In the case of this clonotype: What it binds is not known.

Template switching, a step in the protocol, added a universal primer site, and cDNA carried unique molecular identifiers. One entry per CDR3 protein, called by TCRdb with MiXCR from the 5' RACE reads. Of about 430,000 distinct CDR3 sequences listed, about a fifth are singletons. This CDR3 contains 14 residues. The V end lost 0 bases, the J end lost 1 base, and 6 bases lay between the germline ends. Looked up from germline, CDR1 is KGHSH and CDR2 is LQKENI. The sequencing input was naive T cells sorted from blood. V and J are TRBV18 and TRBJ2-5, with D unclear. The sequence came from a man over 45 in good health. CDR3 sequence reads: CASSPPGSQETQYF. CDR3 nucleotides: TGTGCCAGCTCACCACCGGGATCCCAAGAGACCCAGTACTTC.